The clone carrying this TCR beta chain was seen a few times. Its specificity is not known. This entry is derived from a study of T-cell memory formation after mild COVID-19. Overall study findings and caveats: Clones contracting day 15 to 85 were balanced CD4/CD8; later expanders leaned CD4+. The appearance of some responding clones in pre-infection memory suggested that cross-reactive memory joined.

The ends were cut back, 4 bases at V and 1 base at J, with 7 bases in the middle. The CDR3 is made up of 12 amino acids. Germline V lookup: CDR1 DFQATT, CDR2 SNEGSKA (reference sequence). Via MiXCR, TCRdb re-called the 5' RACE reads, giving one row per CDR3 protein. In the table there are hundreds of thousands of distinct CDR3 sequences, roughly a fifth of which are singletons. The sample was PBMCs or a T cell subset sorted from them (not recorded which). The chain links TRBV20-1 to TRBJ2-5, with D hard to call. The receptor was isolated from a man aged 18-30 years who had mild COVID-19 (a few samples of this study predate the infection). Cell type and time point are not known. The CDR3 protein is CSAMAFQETQYF. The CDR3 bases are TGCAGTGCTATGGCTTTCCAAGAGACCCAGTACTTC.